The table lists the clone carrying this TCR beta chain with a few counts. This specimen comes from a study of beta chain features in type 1 diabetes. About the research overall: Across every sample, 107,917,701 sorted cells were examined in total.

The CDR3 totals 18 residues. Germline-derived CDR1 and CDR2 are SEHNR and FQNEAQ (reference sequence). V gave up 5 bases and J gave up 6 bases; unmatched junction bases: 13. Expressed TCRB transcripts were sequenced because the entire RNA isolate underwent reverse transcription. Sequencing of naive, central memory and regulatory T cell samples gave an average of around 3.5 million reads. The table came from immunoSEQ multiplex PCR; TCRdb's copy has only in-frame clones and leaves some out. In the table there are some 150,000 clones, about 9.4% of which are singletons. This TCR derives from a man younger than 35 in good health. The sequencing input was naive CD4+ T cells from blood. The chain recombines TRBV7-9 with TRBJ2-3, with 14 positions matching TRBD2. In DNA form, the CDR3 reads TGTGCCAGCAGCCCCCGCTCCGGGACTAGCGGGGGATTGGATACGCAGTATTTT. Its protein is CASSPRSGTSGGLDTQYF.